This T cell receptor beta chain was identified in a study of shared T cell receptors in the human thymus. This clone showed up just a few times. CDR3 length: 14 amino acids. V lost 3 bases to trimming and J lost 3 bases; unmatched junction nucleotides: 3. CDR1 is SGHVS and CDR2 is FNYEAQ in the germline V gene. Sequenced by immunoSEQ multiplex PCR; TCRdb stores in-frame clones only, minus some. The repertoire includes roughly 700,000 clones, around nine tenths of them detected once, and over 0.008% sits in the top ten. A further study also used this sample, focusing on human thymus T cells. That investigation notes: During corrective heart surgery, resections were taken, and the thymus tissue came from them. Thymic and blood repertoires showed apparently biased V and J gene usage. Related work showed strongly overlapping thymic repertoires across unrelated individuals.

Sequencing was done on a sample of thymocytes. This receptor was obtained from a boy less than two years old with a congenital heart defect. This chain links TRBV7-6 with TRBJ2-7; TRBD2 agrees at 9 bases. CDR3 loop: CASSFASGNYEQYF. The DNA of the CDR3 is TGTGCCAGCAGCTTCGCTAGCGGGAACTACGAGCAGTACTTC.